This T cell receptor beta chain was sequenced in a study of identical twins (dated by TCRdb to 2016 to 2017). Background on the whole study: The study deep-sequenced TCR alpha and beta repertoires from monozygotic twins, unrelated adults of various ages and cord blood to test whether fetal clonotypes persist. To rule out contamination, replicate twin experiments were performed at different times with different library preparation protocols.

Library creation used 5' RACE. TCRdb names Illumina HiSeq 2000 as the instrument used. Template switching introduced a universal primer binding site; the final cDNA contained a unique molecular identifier, enabling accurate counting of TCR cDNA molecules. First-strand cDNA for TCR alpha and beta chains was synthesized from specific primers in the conserved constant-segment region. To control for contamination, every cDNA library was double barcoded, receiving both a SMART-Mk sample barcode and Illumina barcodes. TruSeq adapter sequences, together with Illumina sample barcodes, were added in two successive PCR steps. TCR alpha and beta cDNA libraries were sequenced on the Illumina HiSeq platform with custom primers. Per the original workflow: Raw reads were processed with MiGEC to extract unique molecular identifiers, and MiXCR was used to determine CDR3 positions. For each individual, recombination models were inferred using an EM algorithm with the repgenHMM and IGoR tools. The analysis of shared clonotypes was done with the tcR package in R, with sharing normalized by the product of cloneset sizes. Out-of-frame nonproductive sequences were analyzed to study raw recombination free of thymic and clonal selection effects. The public reads were run again by TCRdb, first through fastp at Q25 and then through MiXCR, and only productive beta chains were kept. Every entry covers one CDR3 protein and lists the most common genes and DNA from its rows. V and J calls and clone size were set by TCRdb, not the authors. The sample records around 530,000 distinct CDR3 sequences, around 15% of which are singletons. The top ten clonotypes cover less than 0.5% of the sample.

Study-wide conclusions, independent of this receptor: Compared with coincidental sharing between unrelated individuals, out-of-frame TCR alpha sequences shared between twins had an excess of sequences with low generation probability. In monozygotic twins, out-of-frame TCR alpha sharing was systematically underestimated by recombination models, although the models agreed with sharing between unrelated individuals. Invariant T cells such as MAIT and iNKT could partly confound zero-insertion analyses, although diverse VJ usage argued against such confounding for most clonotypes. The excess sharing between twins in beta out-of-frame sequences was weaker because fewer shared sequences reduced the signal-to-noise ratio. Abundant cord blood beta clonotypes carried fewer insertions; young adult naive repertoires showed a weaker similar trend, while memory repertoires showed none. Because the same donors could not be followed over many years, conclusions were based on cross-sectional statistical analysis.

CDR1 LGHDT and CDR2 YNNKEL are derived from the germline V gene (reference sequence). The junction shows trimming of 3 bases on V and 6 bases on J, plus 12 bases between the germline ends. Measured from the cysteine to the phenylalanine, the CDR3 is 14 residues long. Just the 42-base CDR3 DNA is kept, in frame starting at base 1. Only healthy Caucasian donors were included. The twin cohort comprised three pairs of female monozygotic twins, all aged roughly 18 to 29 years. Positive isolation kits from Invitrogen were used to isolate the CD4+ and CD8+ T cell populations. Only a few counts were recorded for this clonotype. It has no known antigen specificity. No much larger clonotype is one base removed from it; base qualities were not supplied. The sample also formed part of further work on yellow fever vaccine responses in identical twins. The second paper states: The authors reported that the T cell response to vaccination in identical twins appeared partly convergent and partly personalized. In identical twins, the study followed T cell clones that responded to the vaccine with precision.

The clonotype was recovered from a woman between 18 and 29 years old in good health. Input material: CD4+ T cells sorted from blood. The V and J genes are TRBV3-1 and TRBJ2-1; the best D guess is TRBD1, with 6 bases matching. The sequenced DNA: TGTGCCAGCAGCCAGAGGACAGTGACCAATGAGCAGTTCTTC. Its translation is CASSQRTVTNEQFF.